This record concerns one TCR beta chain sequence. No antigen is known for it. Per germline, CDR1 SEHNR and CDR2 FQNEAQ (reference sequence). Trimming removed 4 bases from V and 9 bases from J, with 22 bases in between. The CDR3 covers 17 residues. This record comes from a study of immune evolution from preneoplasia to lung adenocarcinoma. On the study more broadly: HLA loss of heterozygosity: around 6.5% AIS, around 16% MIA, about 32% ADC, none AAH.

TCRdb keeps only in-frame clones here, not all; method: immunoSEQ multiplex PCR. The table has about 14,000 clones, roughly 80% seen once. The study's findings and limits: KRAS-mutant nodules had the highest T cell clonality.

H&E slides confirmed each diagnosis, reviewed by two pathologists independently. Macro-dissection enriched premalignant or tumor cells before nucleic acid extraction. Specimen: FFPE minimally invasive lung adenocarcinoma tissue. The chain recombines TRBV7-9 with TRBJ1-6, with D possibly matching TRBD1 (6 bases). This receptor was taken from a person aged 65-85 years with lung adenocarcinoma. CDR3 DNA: TGTGCCAGCAGCTCCATGGCTGCGGGGGGCGGAGGTTCACCCCTCCACTTT. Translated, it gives CASSSMAAGGGGSPLHF.